These 7 T cell receptor beta chains share one sample of origin, sequenced in a study of T-cell reconstitution after alpha-beta-depleted transplantation in children. Researchers prepared the TCRbeta library using unique molecular identifiers, the study reports. TCRdb ran MiXCR on the PCR reads and lists one entry per CDR3 protein. Counted here are about 90,000 distinct CDR3 sequences, about 14% occurring once; the ten biggest clones make up 15% to 20%. The sequenced sample was PBMCs, mostly from graft donor cells, obtained 180 days after TCRalphabeta/CD19-depleted stem cell transplant. These receptors were taken from a male patient between 2 and 15 years old who had a stem cell transplant for acute lymphoblastic leukemia, so the T cells may come from the graft donor.

This chain uses TRBV29-1 with TRBJ2-7, with 7 bases lining up with TRBD2. The V and J ends lost 6 bases and 7 bases, in that order; junction bases with no gene match: 6. The CDR3 extends over 11 amino acids. The germline gives CDR1 SQVTM, CDR2 ANQGSEA. The CDR3 spells CSVGGEGEQYF. The CDR3 region has the DNA TGCAGCGTAGGAGGGGAGGGGGAGCAGTACTTC.

This clonotype was observed at least ten times. The rearrangement joins TRBV20-1 to TRBJ1-5; tentatively, D is TRBD1 (6 bases). Between the trimmed V and J ends, which lost 5 bases and 4 bases, there was a span of 18 bases. This CDR3 comprises 15 residues. The germline CDR1 and CDR2 sequences are DFQATT and SNEGSKA (reference sequence). The CDR3 DNA sequence: TGCAGTGCTTCCGTAACAGGGATAAAGAATCAGCCCCAGCATTTT. This sequence encodes CSASVTGIKNQPQHF.

The chain is built from TRBV10-2 and TRBJ1-1; D may be TRBD1 (6 bases). The CDR3 runs 11 residues. V was pared by 4 bases and J by 8 bases, with 8 bases between. Germline lookup yields CDR1 WSHSY and CDR2 SAAADI. CDR3 sequence (DNA): TGCGCCAGCAGTGGGACAGCGGAAGCTTTCTTT. Its translation is CASSGTAEAFF.

This clonotype was counted a few times. The rearrangement links TRBV4-1 to TRBJ2-1; D may be TRBD2 (6 bases). Germline CDR1 and CDR2: MGHRA and YSYEKL. The V end lost 1 base, the J end lost 5 bases, and 6 bases lay between the germline ends. This CDR3 has 13 residues. The CDR3 loop reads CASSQGTNNEQFF. CDR3 DNA sequence: TGCGCCAGCAGCCAAGGGACTAACAATGAGCAGTTCTTC.

This clonotype was seen more than once but under ten times. The rearrangement uses TRBV9 and TRBJ2-5; 8 nucleotides line up with TRBD1. V lost 4 bases to trimming and J lost 2 bases; unmatched junction nucleotides: 1. This CDR3 region has 13 residues. CDR1 SGDLS and CDR2 YYNGEE come from the germline V gene. Here the CDR3 DNA reads TGTGCCAGCAGCCGGGACAGGCAAGAGACCCAGTACTTC. As protein: CASSRDRQETQYF.

This clonotype was found many times. The CDR3 reads CASSHRPNEKLFF. The CDR3 region has the DNA TGTGCCAGCAGCCATCGGCCGAATGAAAAACTGTTTTTT. The chain is built from TRBV14 and TRBJ1-4; D call uncertain. Germline loops: CDR1 SGHDN, CDR2 FVKESK. Trimming stripped 3 bases from V and 5 bases from J, with 7 bases between. CDR3 length: 13 residues.

The chain has TRBV24-1 and TRBJ2-1; D is perhaps TRBD1 (5 bases). Germline V gene lookup returns CDR1 KGHDR and CDR2 SFDVKD. The CDR3 is 14 residues long. The V end lost 3 bases, the J end lost 12 bases, and 17 bases lay between the germline ends. As DNA, the CDR3 is TGTGCCACCAGTGATCCCGGACAAAGCCTACCGCAGTTCTTC. Its protein product is CATSDPGQSLPQFF.